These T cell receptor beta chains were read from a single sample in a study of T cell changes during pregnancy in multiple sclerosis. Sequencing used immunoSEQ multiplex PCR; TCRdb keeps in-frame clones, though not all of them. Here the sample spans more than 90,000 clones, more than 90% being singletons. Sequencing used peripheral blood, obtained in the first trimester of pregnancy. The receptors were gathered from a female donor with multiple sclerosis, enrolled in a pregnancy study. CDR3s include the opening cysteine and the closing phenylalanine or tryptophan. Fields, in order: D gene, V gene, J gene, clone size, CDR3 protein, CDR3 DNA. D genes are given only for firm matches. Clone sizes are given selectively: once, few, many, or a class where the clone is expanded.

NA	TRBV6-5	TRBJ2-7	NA	CASRPGGADSYEQYF	TGTGCCAGTAGACCGGGGGGCGCTGACTCCTACGAGCAGTACTTC
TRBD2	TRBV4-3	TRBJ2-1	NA	CASRPGLAAHNEQFF	TGCGCCAGCAGACCGGGACTAGCGGCTCACAATGAGCAGTTCTTC
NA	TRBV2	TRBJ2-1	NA	CAGGIVGEQFF	TGTGCCGGGGGCATTGTGGGTGAGCAGTTCTTC
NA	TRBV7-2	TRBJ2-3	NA	CASSLLAPSSTDTQYF	TGTGCCAGCAGCTTACTAGCGCCTTCGAGCACAGATACGCAGTATTTT
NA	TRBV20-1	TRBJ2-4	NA	CSAQKNIQYF	TGCAGTGCTCAGAAAAACATTCAGTACTTC
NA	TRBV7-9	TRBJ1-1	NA	CASSLDRTEGAFF	TGTGCCAGCAGCTTAGATAGGACAGAAGGAGCTTTCTTT
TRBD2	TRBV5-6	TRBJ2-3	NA	CASSWGGDTQYF	TGTGCCAGCAGCTGGGGAGGGGATACGCAGTATTTT
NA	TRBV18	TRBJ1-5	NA	CASSLEGRVGQPQHF	TGTGCCAGTTCCCTCGAGGGAAGGGTAGGTCAGCCCCAGCATTTT
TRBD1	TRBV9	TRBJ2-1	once	CASSVGVAQGAWQFF	TGTGCCAGCAGCGTGGGGGTAGCGCAGGGGGCGTGGCAGTTCTTC
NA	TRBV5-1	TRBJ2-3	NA	CASSYDRDTQYF	TGCGCCAGCAGCTACGACAGGGATACGCAGTATTTT
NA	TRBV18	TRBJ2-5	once	CASSPLEGGLLETQYF	TGTGCCAGCTCACCGCTAGAAGGAGGACTCCTAGAGACCCAGTACTTC